The 26 T cell receptor beta chains below come from one sample, sequenced in a study of breast tumors, draining lymph nodes, adjacent tissues. TCRdb re-called the multiplex PCR reads through MiXCR, storing one row per CDR3 protein. The sample holds around 250,000 distinct CDR3 sequences; about 34% are singletons and the top ten take approximately 3.6%. The lymph nodes were axillary draining lymph nodes from breast cancer patients. The source material was axillary lymph node tissue. These TCRs come from a female donor with breast cancer. Some clones in this sample may be carry-over from other donors' samples.

The chain couples TRBV7-2 to TRBJ1-1; no clear D gene. Trimming cost V 1 base and J 1 base, with 4 bases left between them. This CDR3 has 13 amino acids. Germline V lookup: CDR1 SGHTA, CDR2 FQGNSA. The CDR3 region has the DNA TGTGCCAGCAGCTTAGGAGAGAACACTGAAGCTTTCTTT. This gives the protein CASSLGENTEAFF.

This chain links TRBV5-6 with TRBJ2-5; TRBD1 matches at 8 bases. This CDR3 is 16 amino acids long. Germline CDR1 reads SGHDT; CDR2 reads YYEEEE. V lost 0 bases and J lost 5; bases outside the gene matches: 9. CDR3 residues: CASSLVRQGAGETQYF. DNA of the CDR3: TGTGCCAGCAGCTTGGTCCGGCAGGGGGCGGGTGAGACCCAGTACTTC.

The chain combines TRBV5-5 with TRBJ2-1, with 11 bases fitting TRBD1. The junction had 6 bases not matched to a gene; V was cut back by 4 bases and J by 0 bases. Per the germline V gene, CDR1 is SGHKS and CDR2 is YYEKEE (reference sequence). The CDR3 runs 17 residues. CDR3 amino acids: CASSGVDRGRSYNEQFF. Written as DNA, the CDR3 is TGTGCCAGCAGCGGAGTGGACAGGGGGCGCTCCTACAATGAGCAGTTCTTC.

This clonotype was recorded at least ten times. The rearrangement uses TRBV2 and TRBJ2-7; D gene ambiguous. CDR1 and CDR2 from the germline V gene are SNHLY and FYNNEI. V lost 2 bases, J lost 4 bases, and 9 bases lay in between. The CDR3 length is 13 residues. This CDR3 is CASSETDAYEQYF. CDR3 in DNA: TGTGCCAGCAGTGAAACAGACGCTTACGAGCAGTACTTC.

The rearrangement joins TRBV7-2 to TRBJ1-2; weak D call: TRBD1 (6 bases). There are 13 residues in the CDR3. Looked up from germline, CDR1 is SGHTA and CDR2 is FQGNSA. V was pared by 3 bases and J by 7 bases, with 12 bases between. The CDR3 DNA sequence: TGTGCCAGCAGCTTTACAGGGTTTGGTGGCTACACCTTC. It specifies CASSFTGFGGYTF. Based on the CDR3 plus reference TRBV7-2 and TRBJ1-2, the full variable domain is GAGVSQSPSNKVTEKGKDVELRCDPISGHTALYWYRQSLGQGLEFLIYFQGNSAPDKSGLPSDRFSAERTGGSVSTLTIQRTQQEDSAVYLCASSFTGFGGYTFGSGTRLTVV.

This clonotype was found many times. The genes are TRBV5-8 and TRBJ1-6, with 9 bases fitting TRBD1. CDR1 is SGHTS and CDR2 is YDEGEE in the germline V gene. The CDR3 totals 15 residues. The J segment lost 7 bases and the V segment lost 1 base, leaving 3 bases of the junction unmatched. CDR3 nucleotides: TGTGCCAGCAGCTTGCCAGGACAGGGGAATTCACCCCTCCACTTT. Protein product: CASSLPGQGNSPLHF. Using reference TRBV5-8 and TRBJ1-6 for the parts outside the CDR3, the full variable domain is EAGVTQSPTHLIKTRGQQATLRCSPISGHTSVYWYQQALGLGLQFLLWYDEGEERNRGNFPPRFSGRQFPNYSSELNVNALELEDSALYLCASSLPGQGNSPLHFGNGTRLTVT.

A remark on this clonotype: Being one base from a much bigger clone, this may be a read error. The chain recombines TRBV5-1 with TRBJ2-1, with D perhaps assigned TRBD1 or TRBD2 (6 bases each). CDR3 length: 13 amino acids. CDR1 and CDR2 (germline): SGHRS, YFSETQ. In DNA, the CDR3 is TGCGCCAGCAGCAGATGGGGGGACAATGACCAGTTCTTC. Translating it yields CASSRWGDNDQFF.

This clonotype was seen repeatedly, ten times or more. The genes are TRBV9 and TRBJ1-5, with D unclear. V shed 7 bases and J shed 2 bases, with 7 bases lying between them. There are 12 residues in the CDR3. In germline, CDR1 is SGDLS, CDR2 YYNGEE. CDR3: CASGYGNQPQHF. DNA of the CDR3: TGTGCCAGCGGCTATGGCAATCAGCCCCAGCATTTT.

This clonotype was counted ten times or more. This chain joins TRBV11-2 and TRBJ1-3; 9 nucleotides line up with TRBD1. The CDR3 is made up of 16 amino acids. V gave up 4 bases and J gave up 0 bases; unmatched junction bases: 4. Germline V CDR1 and CDR2: SGHAT, FQNNGV. The chain's CDR3 is CASSYGQGHSGNTIYF. In nucleotides, the CDR3 is TGTGCCAGCAGCTACGGACAGGGGCACTCTGGAAACACCATATATTTT.

Only a few counts were recorded for this clonotype. The CDR3 sequence is CASSLPDGRYPGEQFF. DNA of the CDR3: TGTGCCAGCAGCCTACCAGACGGACGGTACCCCGGGGAGCAGTTCTTC. The rearrangement links TRBV7-6 to TRBJ2-1; D is unresolved. CDR3 length: 16 amino acids. Per germline, CDR1 SGHVS and CDR2 FNYEAQ. V lost 5 bases and J lost 10, with 24 bases in between.

The chain carries TRBV20-1 and TRBJ1-6, with D possibly being TRBD1 (5 bases). The V end lost 6 bases, the J end lost 1 base, and 13 bases lay between the germline ends. CDR3 length: 15 residues. Germline CDR1 DFQATT, CDR2 SNEGSKA (reference sequence). This chain's CDR3 is CSAADIRSYNSPLHF. In DNA form, the CDR3 reads TGCAGTGCCGCGGACATTAGATCCTATAATTCACCCCTCCACTTT.

Worth noting for this clonotype: A junction boundary mismatches the germline segment, possibly from a read error. The chain joins TRBV7-2 to TRBJ1-2; tentatively, D is TRBD1 (6 bases). The germline V gene has CDR1 SGHTA and CDR2 FQGNSA. The CDR3 spans 15 residues. The chain's CDR3 is CASSLAGGPNYGYPF. CDR3 DNA sequence: TGTGCCAGCAGCTTAGCGGGGGGGCCTAACTATGGCTACCCCTTC.

This clonotype was counted ten times or more. V gene TRBV11-3 combines with J gene TRBJ2-3, with 9 bases fitting TRBD2. The ends lost 8 bases at V and 4 bases at J; junction bases unmatched: 7. There are 14 residues in the CDR3. Germline assignment: CDR1 SGHNT and CDR2 YENEEA. CDR3 in amino acids: CASRLAGTADTQYF. The CDR3 DNA reads TGTGCCAGCCGGCTAGCGGGGACCGCAGATACGCAGTATTTT.

About this clonotype itself: With a much larger clone just one base away, this may be a read error. The rearrangement uses TRBV24-1 and TRBJ2-4; D remains ambiguous. Trimming cost V 9 bases and J 0 bases, with 14 bases left between them. CDR1 and CDR2 from the germline V gene are KGHDR and SFDVKD. The CDR3 covers 15 residues. The CDR3 DNA follows: TGTGCCACCTCCCTTGGCGGCACAGCCAAAAACATTCAGTACTTC. This gives the protein CATSLGGTAKNIQYF.

The rearrangement links TRBV28 to TRBJ1-6; 9 nucleotides line up with TRBD1. The germline V gene has CDR1 MDHEN and CDR2 SYDVKM. V was clipped by 5 bases and J by 10 bases; unmatched bases: 6. CDR3 length: 14 residues. The DNA of the CDR3 is TGTGCCAGCAGTATGGACAGGGGATCCTCACCCCTCCACTTT. As protein: CASSMDRGSSPLHF.

The rearrangement uses TRBV12-3 or TRBV12-4 and TRBJ1-6, with 8 bases matching TRBD1. This CDR3 is 15 amino acids long. J was trimmed by 10 bases and V by 4 bases; bases with no gene match: 9. In DNA form, the CDR3 reads TGTGCCAGCAGTTACGAGGACAGGGTAAAGTCACCCCTCCACTTT. Its protein is CASSYEDRVKSPLHF.

This clonotype appeared many times. The gene calls are TRBV7-3 and TRBJ2-1; D possibly uses TRBD1 or TRBD2 (6 bases each). In germline, CDR1 is SGHTA, CDR2 FQGTGA. The germline V and J ends were trimmed by 0 bases and 4 bases, with 13 bases remaining between them. There are 16 residues in the CDR3. The CDR3 protein is CASSLTTGAGYNEQFF. The CDR3, as DNA: TGTGCCAGCAGCTTAACTACGGGGGCGGGTTACAATGAGCAGTTCTTC.

The chain couples TRBV20-1 to TRBJ2-1; possible D gene TRBD2, 6 bases. The germline V gene has CDR1 DFQATT and CDR2 SNEGSKA (reference sequence). CDR3 size: 12 residues. With 6 bases removed from V and 7 bases from J, the gap between germline ends came to 13 bases. CDR3 protein: CSADGSFNEQFF. The CDR3 coding sequence is TGCAGTGCCGACGGGAGCTTTAATGAGCAGTTCTTC.

CDR3 loop: CASSLGTSGGAVGETQYF. CDR3 nucleotide sequence: TGTGCCAGCAGCCTAGGGACTAGCGGGGGGGCGGTGGGGGAGACCCAGTACTTC. This rearrangement joins TRBV9 to TRBJ2-5, with 16 bases fitting TRBD2. The CDR3 consists of 18 residues. The V segment lost 4 bases and the J segment 5 bases; nucleotides outside the gene matches: 11. The germline V gene encodes CDR1 SGDLS and CDR2 YYNGEE.

This clonotype was recorded many times. The chain links TRBV4-2 to TRBJ2-1, with D possibly matching TRBD1 (5 bases). CDR1 is LGHNA and CDR2 is YNFKEQ in the germline V gene. Deletions cut 4 bases from V and 0 bases from J, with 10 bases between. The CDR3 runs to 15 residues. Written as DNA, the CDR3 is TGTGCCAGCAGCCCCCAGGGTGCCTCCTACAATGAGCAGTTCTTC. Its translation is CASSPQGASYNEQFF.

This clonotype was picked up many times. This CDR3 reads CASSVRGQSTGELFF. CDR3 nucleotides: TGTGCCAGCAGCGTAAGGGGACAGTCCACCGGGGAGCTGTTTTTT. The chain is built from TRBV9 and TRBJ2-2; 7 bases line up with TRBD1. The CDR3 length is 15 residues. The V segment lost 1 base and the J segment 4 bases; nucleotides outside the gene matches: 4. The germline gives CDR1 SGDLS, CDR2 YYNGEE.

A note on this clonotype: It may be a read error: a sequence one base away is much more abundant. The genes are TRBV6-5 and TRBJ1-5; D possibly corresponds to TRBD1 (6 bases). This CDR3 spans 13 amino acids. The germline gives CDR1 MNHEY, CDR2 SVGAGI. Trimming left V 10 bases short and J 0 bases short, with 10 bases between. The CDR3 DNA reads as TGTGCCATCTGGGACATTAGCAATCAGCCCCAGCATTTT. Amino acids: CAIWDISNQPQHF.

This clonotype has a count of ten or more. The chain has TRBV15 and TRBJ1-4; TRBD1 agrees at 9 bases. The V gene end was trimmed by 7 bases and the J gene end by 4 bases; junction bases not matched to a gene: 10. Germline loops: CDR1 LNHNV, CDR2 YYDKDF (reference sequence). There are 16 residues in the CDR3. CDR3 DNA sequence: TGTGCCACCACGAATTATGCGGGACAGGGTAATGAAAAACTGTTTTTT. Amino acid sequence: CATTNYAGQGNEKLFF.

A single count supports this clonotype. No conserved phenylalanine or tryptophan ends this CDR3, so it is likely a read error. The chain employs TRBV7-9 and TRBJ2-1; D might be TRBD1 (6 bases). The CDR3 runs to 15 residues. The germline gives CDR1 SEHNR, CDR2 FQNEAQ (reference sequence). V gave up 7 bases and J gave up 0 bases, with 13 bases separating them. CDR3 in amino acids: CASTTLGGSYNEQFR. CDR3 sequence (DNA): TGTGCCAGCACCACCCTAGGGGGCTCCTACAATGAGCAGTTCAGA.

This clonotype has at least ten counts. The chain uses TRBV6-5 and TRBJ1-5, with D possibly matching TRBD1 (5 bases). Trimming pared 5 bases from V and 4 bases from J, leaving 12 bases between. CDR3 length: 14 amino acids. Per germline, CDR1 MNHEY and CDR2 SVGAGI. The CDR3 DNA follows: TGTGCCAGCAGTACCCGGCGGGGGAATCAGCCCCAGCATTTT. It is translated as CASSTRRGNQPQHF.

This clonotype has ten or more counts. The chain combines TRBV6-6 with TRBJ2-3; perhaps D is TRBD1 or TRBD2 (5 bases each). Trimming took off 8 bases at V and 7 bases at J, with 16 bases between the two ends. Germline V lookup: CDR1 MNHNY, CDR2 SVGAGI (reference sequence). This CDR3 has 13 amino acids. The CDR3 reads CASAPGRSYTQYF. CDR3 coding DNA: TGTGCCAGCGCCCCGGGACGCAGTTATACGCAGTATTTT.